This TCR beta chain was obtained from a study of T cells in Graves' hyperthyroidism and ophthalmopathy. Study context: Staff took peripheral blood when the initial diagnosis was made, before any treatment began. Study-wide points: Stable hyperthyroidism was separated from ophthalmopathy by a model based on 13 V-J features.

In this sample, this clonotype turned up many times. Its antigen is undetermined. Uncontrolled infection, other autoimmune disease, pregnancy or lactation disqualified patients from enrolment. The CDR3 runs to 14 residues. Trimming removed 1 base from V and 0 bases from J, with 7 bases in between. Germline loops: CDR1 SGHVS, CDR2 FQNEAQ. RNA transcripts served as the template for amplifying TCR beta CDR3 regions. Carried out on the TCR CDR3, a first-round RT-PCR used the HTBI primer set. TCRdb independently ran MiXCR on the multiplex PCR reads; one entry per CDR3 protein. The data show roughly 170,000 distinct CDR3 sequences, with roughly 10% seen just once and about 20% held by the top ten.

The V and J genes are TRBV7-8 and TRBJ2-7, with D perhaps being TRBD1 or TRBD2 (5 bases each). The sequence was collected from a woman younger than 30 with Graves' hyperthyroidism that later progressed to Graves' ophthalmopathy. The sequencing sample was made of blood. The CDR3 here is CASSLVGPSYEQYF. The CDR3 coding sequence is TGTGCCAGCAGCTTAGTGGGACCCTCCTACGAGCAGTACTTC.